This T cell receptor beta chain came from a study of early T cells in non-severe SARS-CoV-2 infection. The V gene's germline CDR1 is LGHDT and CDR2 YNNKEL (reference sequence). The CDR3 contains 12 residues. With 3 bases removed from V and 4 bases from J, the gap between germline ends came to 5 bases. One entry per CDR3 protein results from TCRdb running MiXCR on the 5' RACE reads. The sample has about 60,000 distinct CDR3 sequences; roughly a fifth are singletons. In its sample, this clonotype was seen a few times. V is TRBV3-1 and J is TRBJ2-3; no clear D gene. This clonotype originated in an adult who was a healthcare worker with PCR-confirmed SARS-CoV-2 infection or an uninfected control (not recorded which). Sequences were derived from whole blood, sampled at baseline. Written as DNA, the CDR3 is TGTGCCAGCAGCCACGGATCAGATACGCAGTATTTT. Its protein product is CASSHGSDTQYF.